The next 5 T cell receptor beta chains were all read from a single sample in a study of cytomegalovirus exposure and HLA in healthy donors. PCR amplification relied on 60 Vbeta primers (plus 13 Jbeta primers). Libraries were prepared by immunoSEQ multiplex PCR; TCRdb keeps only in-frame clonotypes and omits some of them. The sample consists of roughly 120,000 clones, approximately 80% of them appearing once. The material sequenced was PBMCs. The receptors here all came from a male donor in good health and CMV-seropositive.

The chain has TRBV7-2 and TRBJ2-5; possibly TRBD1 for D (6 bases). V lost 2 bases and J 5 bases, leaving 12 bases between the germline ends. CDR1 is SGHTA and CDR2 is FQGNSA in the germline V gene. CDR3 length equals 14 residues. In DNA form, the CDR3 reads TGTGCCAGCAGCTTATGGGGGCCAGGGGAGACCCAGTACTTC. This gives the protein CASSLWGPGETQYF.

V and J are TRBV30 and TRBJ2-1; 8 bases are shared with TRBD2. The junction had 10 bases not matched to a gene; V was cut back by 3 bases and J by 9 bases. CDR3 size: 14 residues. Germline CDR1 reads GTSNPN; CDR2 reads SVGIG (reference sequence). The CDR3 loop reads CAWRSGGRWSEQFF. In DNA, the CDR3 is TGTGCCTGGAGGTCGGGAGGGAGGTGGTCTGAGCAGTTCTTC. The full variable domain, with the rest looked up from reference TRBV30 and TRBJ2-1, is SQTIHQWPATLVQPVGSPLSLECTVEGTSNPNLYWYRQAAGRGLQLLFYSVGIGQISSEVPQNLSASRPQDRQFILSSKKLLLSDSGFYLCAWRSGGRWSEQFFGPGTRLTVL.

This rearrangement joins TRBV9 to TRBJ2-7, with unresolved D. The CDR3 has 12 amino acids. The germline V gene has CDR1 SGDLS and CDR2 YYNGEE. Trimming left V 7 bases short and J 2 bases short, with 10 bases between. The CDR3 spells CASGPTTYEQYF. CDR3 sequence (DNA): TGTGCCAGCGGGCCAACAACCTACGAGCAGTACTTC.

Comments on this clone: This sample includes further DNA sequences coding for the same CDR3. This chain connects TRBV18 to TRBJ2-7, with 11 bases aligning to TRBD2. The CDR3 length is 14 residues. V was clipped by 3 bases and J by 3 bases; unmatched bases: 1. Germline V gives CDR1 KGHSH, CDR2 LQKENI. The CDR3 reads CASSPGTSGYEQYF. Here the CDR3 DNA reads TGTGCCAGCTCACCCGGGACTAGCGGCTACGAGCAGTACTTC.

This clone has a single count. This rearrangement joins TRBV10-3 to TRBJ2-3; maybe TRBD2 (6 bases). V was cut by 11 bases and J by 2 bases, with 17 bases left in between. Germline V gene lookup returns CDR1 ENHRY and CDR2 SYGVKD. The CDR3 spans 14 residues. Here the CDR3 DNA reads TGTGCCGGAGGGCCAGGAGACCTCACAGATACGCAGTATTTT. Translation gives CAGGPGDLTDTQYF.